The source of this TCR beta chain is a study of glioma-infiltrating T cells after dendritic cell vaccination. Study background: Dendritic cell vaccination trial patients had either newly diagnosed or recurrent glioblastoma.

Isocitrate dehydrogenase mutation was absent in all glioblastoma patients. The immunoSEQ assay amplified TCRB CDR3 from up to 2 ug DNA. Some clones are missing from TCRdb's copy, which holds only in-frame ones; the method was immunoSEQ multiplex PCR. The repertoire holds fewer than 110,000 clones, with 75% to 85% as singletons. The ends lost 0 bases at V and 5 bases at J; junction bases unmatched: 9. Germline assignment: CDR1 MNHNS and CDR2 SASEGT. This CDR3 has 16 amino acids. The sequence was obtained from a human donor with glioblastoma. The input for sequencing was blood, taken before dendritic cell vaccination. J is TRBJ1-2 and V is TRBV6-1; 7 nucleotides match TRBD1. CDR3 sequence: CASSEALGQAGYGYTF. In DNA, the CDR3 is TGTGCCAGCAGTGAAGCCCTTGGACAGGCCGGTTATGGCTACACCTTC.